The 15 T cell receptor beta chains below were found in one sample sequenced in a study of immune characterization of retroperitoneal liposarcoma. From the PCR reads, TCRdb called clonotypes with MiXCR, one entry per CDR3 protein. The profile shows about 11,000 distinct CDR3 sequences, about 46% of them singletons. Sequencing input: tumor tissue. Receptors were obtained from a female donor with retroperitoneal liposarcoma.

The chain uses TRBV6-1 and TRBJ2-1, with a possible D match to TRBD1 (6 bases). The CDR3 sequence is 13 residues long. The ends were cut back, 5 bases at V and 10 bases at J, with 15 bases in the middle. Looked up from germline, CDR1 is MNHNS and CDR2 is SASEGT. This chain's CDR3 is CASSPQGSYEQFF. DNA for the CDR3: TGTGCCAGCAGTCCCCAGGGGTCCTACGAGCAGTTCTTC.

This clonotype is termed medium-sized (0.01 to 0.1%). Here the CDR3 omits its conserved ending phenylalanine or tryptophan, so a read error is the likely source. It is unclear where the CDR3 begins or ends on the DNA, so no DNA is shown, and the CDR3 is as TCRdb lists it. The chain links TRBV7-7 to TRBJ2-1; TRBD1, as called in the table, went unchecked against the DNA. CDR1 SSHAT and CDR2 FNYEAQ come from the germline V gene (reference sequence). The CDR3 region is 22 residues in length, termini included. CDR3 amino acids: CASLAPKIRRRGLLLHPLGLRL.

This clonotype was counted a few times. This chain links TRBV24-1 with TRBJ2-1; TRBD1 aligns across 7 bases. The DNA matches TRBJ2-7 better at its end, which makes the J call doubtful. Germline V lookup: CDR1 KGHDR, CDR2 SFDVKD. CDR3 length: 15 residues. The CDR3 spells CATSDGQGVWYEQYF. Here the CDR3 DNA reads TGTGCCACCAGTGATGGGCAGGGGGTCTGGTACGAGCAGTACTTC.

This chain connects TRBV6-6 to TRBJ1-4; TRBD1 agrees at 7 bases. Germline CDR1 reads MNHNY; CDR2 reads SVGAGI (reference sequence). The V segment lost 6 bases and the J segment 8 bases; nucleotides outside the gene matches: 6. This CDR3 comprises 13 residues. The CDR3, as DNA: TGTGCCAGCAGCCCCCGGACAGGCGAAAAACTGTTTTTT. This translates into CASSPRTGEKLFF.

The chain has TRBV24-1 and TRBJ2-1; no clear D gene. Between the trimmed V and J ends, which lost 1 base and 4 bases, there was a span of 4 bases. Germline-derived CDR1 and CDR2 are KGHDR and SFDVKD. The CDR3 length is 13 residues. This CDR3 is CATSDFGYNEQFF. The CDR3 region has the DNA TGTGCCACCAGTGATTTCGGGTACAATGAGCAGTTCTTC.

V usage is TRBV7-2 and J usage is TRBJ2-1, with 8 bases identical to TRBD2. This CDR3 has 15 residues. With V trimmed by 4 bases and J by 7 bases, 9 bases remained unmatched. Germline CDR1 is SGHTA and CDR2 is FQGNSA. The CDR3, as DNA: TGTGCCAGCAGCTCCGGCGGGGGGTCAGGGAATGAGCAGTTCTTC. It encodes CASSSGGGSGNEQFF.

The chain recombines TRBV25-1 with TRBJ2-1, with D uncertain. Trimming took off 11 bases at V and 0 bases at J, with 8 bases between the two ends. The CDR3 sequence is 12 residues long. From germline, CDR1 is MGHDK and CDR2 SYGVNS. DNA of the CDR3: TGTGCCTCTAGGAGCTCCTACAATGAGCAGTTCTTC. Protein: CASRSSYNEQFF.

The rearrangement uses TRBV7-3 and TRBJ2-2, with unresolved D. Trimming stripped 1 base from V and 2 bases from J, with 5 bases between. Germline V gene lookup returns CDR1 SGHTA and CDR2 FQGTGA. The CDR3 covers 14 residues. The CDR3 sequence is CASSLNRNTGELFF. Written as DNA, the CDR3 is TGTGCCAGCAGCTTAAACAGAAACACCGGGGAGCTGTTTTTT.

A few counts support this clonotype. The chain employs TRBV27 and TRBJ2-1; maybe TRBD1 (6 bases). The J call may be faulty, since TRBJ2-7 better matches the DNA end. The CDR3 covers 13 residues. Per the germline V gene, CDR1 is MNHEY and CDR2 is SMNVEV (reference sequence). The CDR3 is CASRPYRVSEQYF. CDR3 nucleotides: TGTGCCAGCAGGCCCTACAGGGTTAGCGAGCAGTACTTC.

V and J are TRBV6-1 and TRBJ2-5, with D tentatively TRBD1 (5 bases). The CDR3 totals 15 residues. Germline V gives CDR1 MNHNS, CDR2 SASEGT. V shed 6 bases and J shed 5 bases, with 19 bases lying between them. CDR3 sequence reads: CASSVNRAKGETQYF. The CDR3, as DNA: TGTGCCAGCAGCGTGAACCGGGCCAAGGGGGAGACCCAGTACTTC.

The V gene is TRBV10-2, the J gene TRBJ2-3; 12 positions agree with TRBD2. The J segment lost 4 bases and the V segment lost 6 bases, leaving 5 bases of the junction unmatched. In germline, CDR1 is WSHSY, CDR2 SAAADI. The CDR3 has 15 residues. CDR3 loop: CASRTSGSQADTQYF. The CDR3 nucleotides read TGCGCCAGCAGGACTAGCGGGAGTCAAGCAGATACGCAGTATTTT.

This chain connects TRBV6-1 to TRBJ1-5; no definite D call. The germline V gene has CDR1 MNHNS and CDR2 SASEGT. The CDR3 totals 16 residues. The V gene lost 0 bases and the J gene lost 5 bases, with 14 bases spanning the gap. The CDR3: CASSEARNRSYQPQHF. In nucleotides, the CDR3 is TGTGCCAGCAGTGAAGCCAGGAACAGAAGCTATCAGCCCCAGCATTTT.

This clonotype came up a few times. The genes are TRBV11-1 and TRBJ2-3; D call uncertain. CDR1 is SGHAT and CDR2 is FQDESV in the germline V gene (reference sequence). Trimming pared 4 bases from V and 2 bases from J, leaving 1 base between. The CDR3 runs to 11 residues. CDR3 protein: CASSSTDTQYF. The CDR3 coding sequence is TGTGCCAGCAGCTCCACAGATACGCAGTATTTT.

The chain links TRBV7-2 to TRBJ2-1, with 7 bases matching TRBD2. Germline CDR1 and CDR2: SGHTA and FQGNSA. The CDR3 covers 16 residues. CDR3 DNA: TGTTCCATCAGCTTAGATGCCACCACCTCGCGGGAGACCCAGTTCTTC. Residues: CSISLDATTSRETQFF.

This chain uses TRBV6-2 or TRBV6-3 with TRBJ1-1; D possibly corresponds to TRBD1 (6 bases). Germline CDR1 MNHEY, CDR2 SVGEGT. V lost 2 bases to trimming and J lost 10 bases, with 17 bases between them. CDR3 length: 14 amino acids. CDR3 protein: CASSYGGLAGVAFF. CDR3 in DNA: TGTGCCAGCAGTTACGGGGGCCTGGCCGGAGTAGCTTTCTTT.